The 6 T cell receptor beta chains in this list originate from one sample, sequenced in a study of blood T cell repertoires in COVID-19. Libraries were prepared by immunoSEQ multiplex PCR; TCRdb keeps only in-frame clonotypes and omits some of them. The sample holds around 130,000 clones, approximately 80% seen once. Specimen: peripheral blood. All receptors come from a woman aged 60 to 75 with acute or convalescent COVID-19.

V usage is TRBV9 and J usage is TRBJ2-2; the D is unclear. Germline values: CDR1 SGDLS, CDR2 YYNGEE. The CDR3 contains 14 residues. V was trimmed by 5 bases and J by 7 bases, leaving 15 bases between them. For the CDR3, the DNA is TGTGCCAGCAGGACCGAGGTATCCAGCGGGGAGCTGTTTTTT. Its protein product is CASRTEVSSGELFF.

This chain uses TRBV2 with TRBJ1-4, with 7 bases lining up with TRBD1. Germline trimming cut 4 bases from V and 12 bases from J; bases unmatched to any gene: 8. CDR3 length equals 13 residues. Germline V gene sequence: CDR1 SNHLY, CDR2 FYNNEI. Here the CDR3 DNA reads TGTGCCAGCAGTGTAGGCGACAGGGCTGAACTGTTTTTT. Translating it yields CASSVGDRAELFF.

A single count supports this clone. The chain has TRBV29-1 and TRBJ2-2; no clear D gene. CDR3 length equals 12 residues. CDR1 is SQVTM, CDR2 ANQGSEA, per germline. V shed 6 bases and J shed 3 bases, with 8 bases lying between them. CDR3 loop: CSVRSDTGELFF. The CDR3 DNA reads TGCAGCGTCCGCTCGGACACCGGGGAGCTGTTTTTT.

V and J are TRBV7-3 and TRBJ1-1, with 9 bases identical to TRBD1. CDR1 is SGHTA and CDR2 is FQGTGA in the germline V gene. Unmatched junction bases numbered 7, after V lost 5 bases and J lost 3 bases. The CDR3 is 15 residues long. Here the CDR3 reads CASSPLQGADTEAFF. The CDR3 nucleotides read TGTGCCAGCAGCCCACTACAGGGGGCCGACACTGAAGCTTTCTTT.

V is TRBV5-1 and J is TRBJ1-2; the D gene is possibly TRBD1 (5 bases). This CDR3 has 13 amino acids. Trimming shortened V by 4 bases and J by 5 bases, and 12 bases separated the two germline ends. CDR1 and CDR2 (germline): SGHRS, YFSETQ. The CDR3 loop reads CASSLLGHYGYTF. DNA of the CDR3: TGCGCCAGCAGCCTATTAGGACATTATGGCTACACCTTC.

The chain's CDR3 is CASSSGTGDGYTF. In nucleotides, the CDR3 is TGTGCCAGCAGTTCCGGGACAGGGGATGGCTACACCTTC. The rearrangement joins TRBV5-4 to TRBJ1-2; 10 nucleotides match TRBD1. Germline values: CDR1 SGHNT, CDR2 YYREEE (reference sequence). The CDR3 has 13 residues. Losses at the gene ends were 5 bases for V and 6 bases for J; bases not matched to a gene: 4. The full variable domain, with the rest looked up from reference TRBV5-4 and TRBJ1-2, is ETGVTQSPTHLIKTRGQQVTLRCSSQSGHNTVSWYQQALGQGPQFIFQYYREEENGRGNFPPRFSGLQFPNYSSELNVNALELDDSALYLCASSSGTGDGYTFGSGTRLTVV.